This record concerns one T cell receptor (beta chain) sequence. The antigen is undetermined. Germline loops: CDR1 LGHDT, CDR2 YNNKEL (reference sequence). V lost 2 bases and J lost 10; bases outside the gene matches: 5. The CDR3 has 13 amino acids. This entry is derived from a study of T cell responses to AZD1222 COVID-19 vaccine. Study in general: Recipients boosted at about 4 weeks or about 12 weeks are pooled. The study's findings and limits: Only 5 or 6 AZD1222 recipients were seropositive at baseline. The CD4 TCRs associated with vaccination extended across spike and predominated at 160-218 and 743-854.

Measured with immunoSEQ multiplex PCR; TCRdb has only the in-frame clones, and not every one. The sample yields 140,000 to 150,000 clones, 90% to 95% seen once. This specimen consisted of peripheral blood, obtained on day 0 of AZD1222 vaccination. The gene calls are TRBV3-1 (or the pseudogene TRBV3-2) and TRBJ1-1; 9 bases match TRBD1. The clonotype comes from an adult in good health. The CDR3, as DNA: TGTGCCAGCAGCCAAACAGGGGGCGGGAGAGCTTTCTTT. The encoded protein is CASSQTGGGRAFF.